This TCR beta chain is drawn from a study of T cells in Graves' hyperthyroidism and ophthalmopathy. The CDR3 totals 13 residues. Germline V gene lookup returns CDR1 PRHDT and CDR2 FYEKMQ (reference sequence). Trimming pared 5 bases from V and 4 bases from J, leaving 9 bases between. Amplified TCR beta CDR3 regions came from RNA transcripts. First-round RT-PCR targeting the TCR CDR3 was performed with the HTBI primer set. MiXCR, applied by TCRdb to the multiplex PCR reads, yields one record per CDR3 protein. The table shows 500,000 to 600,000 distinct CDR3 sequences, with about a sixth occurring only once. This clonotype occurred many times.

Sequenced: blood. This sequence originates from a woman aged 18-35 years with Graves' hyperthyroidism. The chain has TRBV13 and TRBJ2-1; no reliable D call. CDR3 amino acids: CASSGPFYNEQFF. CDR3 nucleotides: TGTGCCAGCAGCGGCCCCTTTTACAATGAGCAGTTCTTC. The full variable domain, with the rest looked up from reference TRBV13 and TRBJ2-1, is AAGVIQSPRHLIKEKRETATLKCYPIPRHDTVYWYQQGPGQDPQFLISFYEKMQSDKGSIPDRFSAQQFSDYHSELNMSSLELGDSALYFCASSGPFYNEQFFGPGTRLTVL.